This T cell receptor (beta chain) is drawn from a study of spatial heterogeneity in lung cancer. This clonotype was seen at least ten times. TCRdb reprocessed the 5' RACE reads with MiXCR, giving one entry per CDR3 protein. The profile shows some 11,000 distinct CDR3 sequences, 3% to 4.5% of them singletons. The V and J ends lost 4 bases and 1 base, in that order; junction bases with no gene match: 4. Germline V gene data show CDR1 as SGHDN and CDR2 as FVKESK. This CDR3 spans 15 amino acids. The time point is: sample taken at primary tumor resection. Whole RNA came from tumor, nontumor lung or frozen PBMC and was sequenced without being sorted.

V gene TRBV14 combines with J gene TRBJ2-4, with 7 bases lining up with TRBD1. This clonotype originated in a male donor with early-stage non-small cell lung cancer. The sample consisted of normal lung tissue next to the tumor, taken at surgery. CDR3 in amino acids: CASSLSTGAKNIQYF. The CDR3 bases are TGTGCCAGCAGCCTTTCGACAGGGGCCAAAAACATTCAGTACTTC.